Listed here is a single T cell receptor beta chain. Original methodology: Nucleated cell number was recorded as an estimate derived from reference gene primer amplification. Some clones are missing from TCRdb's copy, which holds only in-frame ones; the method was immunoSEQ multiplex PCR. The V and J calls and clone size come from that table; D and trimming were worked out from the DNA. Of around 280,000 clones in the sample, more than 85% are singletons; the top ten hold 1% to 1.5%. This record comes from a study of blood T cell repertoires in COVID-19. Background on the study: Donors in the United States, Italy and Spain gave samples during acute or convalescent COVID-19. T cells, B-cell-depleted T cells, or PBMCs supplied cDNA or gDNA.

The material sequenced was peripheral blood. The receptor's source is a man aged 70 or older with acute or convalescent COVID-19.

CDR3 nucleotides: TGCAGCGCCCTAGCCGGGACAGGGAATTACAATGAGCAGTTCTTC. Its protein is CSALAGTGNYNEQFF. The V gene is TRBV29-1, the J gene TRBJ2-1, with TRBD1 matching over 9 bases. CDR3 size: 15 residues. The germline gives CDR1 SQVTM, CDR2 ANQGSEA. The V and J ends lost 7 bases and 4 bases, in that order; junction bases with no gene match: 11.